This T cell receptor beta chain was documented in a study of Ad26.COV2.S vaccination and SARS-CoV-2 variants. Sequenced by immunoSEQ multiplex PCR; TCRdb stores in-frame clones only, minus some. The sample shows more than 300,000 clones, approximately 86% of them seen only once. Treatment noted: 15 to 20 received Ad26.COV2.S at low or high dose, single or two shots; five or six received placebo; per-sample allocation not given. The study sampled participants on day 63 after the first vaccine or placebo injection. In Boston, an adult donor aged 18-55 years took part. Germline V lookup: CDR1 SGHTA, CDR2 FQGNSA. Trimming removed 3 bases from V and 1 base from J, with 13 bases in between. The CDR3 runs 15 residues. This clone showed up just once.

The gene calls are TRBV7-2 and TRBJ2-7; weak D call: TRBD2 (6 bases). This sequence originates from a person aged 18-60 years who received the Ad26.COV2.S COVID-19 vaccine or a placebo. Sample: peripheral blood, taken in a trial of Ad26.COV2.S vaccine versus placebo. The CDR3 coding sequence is TGTGCCAGCAGCTTTTGGAGCGGGCGGTCCTACGAGCAGTACTTC. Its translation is CASSFWSGRSYEQYF.